This note documents a single T cell receptor (beta chain) sequence. This clonotype showed up many times. Its antigen is unknown. Base qualities are missing; no much larger clone stands one base away. This entry comes from a study of T cells in Graves' hyperthyroidism and ophthalmopathy (dated by TCRdb to between 2019 and 2020). About the full investigation: Peripheral blood samples were taken at the time of initial diagnosis, prior to any treatment. To identify distinguishing TCR V-J signatures, a discovery cohort of around 98 patients was used, comprising 40 to 45 with Graves' ophthalmopathy and under 60 with stable Graves' hyperthyroidism. Prospective prediction of ophthalmopathy was tested in an independent validation cohort of 18 to 20 hyperthyroidism patients and 15 to 17 patients who later progressed to ophthalmopathy. For training and testing, the roughly 97 patients in the discovery cohort were randomly divided in a 7:3 ratio. The study also compared thyroid tissue and blood T-cell repertoires from several Graves' hyperthyroidism patients. Once sampling was done, hyperthyroidism patients were given methimazole at a starting dose of 30 mg daily, whereas ophthalmopathy patients were given high-dose intravenous methylprednisolone. According to the paper, TCR Vbeta CDR3 sequencing was carried out on 120 to 150 peripheral blood samples, which came from fewer than 50 ophthalmopathy, fewer than 80 hyperthyroidism and around 17 progressor patients.

Spanning cysteine to phenylalanine, the CDR3 consists of 16 amino acids. Only the CDR3 region is kept as DNA, spanning 48 bases read in frame from base 1. Trimming accounts for 2 bases at V and 3 bases at J, while the number of junction bases matched to no gene is 6. As encoded in the germline V gene, CDR1 is MNHNS while CDR2 is SASEGT. General findings and caveats noted by the study authors: Blood samples also contained most of the expanded thyroid clonotypes (frequency above 0.001), which suggests that blood repertoires may reflect thyroid immune responses. In validation, the model predicted progression to ophthalmopathy with approximately 70% sensitivity and roughly 72% specificity, a median of 6.5 months before onset. Ophthalmopathy was separated from stable hyperthyroidism by a 13 V-J signature model, with around 88% sensitivity and around 81% specificity obtained in cross-validation and 80%/75% obtained in testing. Sample size was not statistically predetermined, and blinding of investigators to group allocation was not performed.

Amplification of TCR beta CDR3 regions was carried out from RNA transcripts. A first-round RT-PCR of the TCR CDR3 used the HTBI primer set with the Qiagen OneStep RT-PCR kit. Libraries were constructed in a second round of multiplex PCR, after which size selection and purification were carried out. Sequencing of the libraries was done on an Illumina HiSeq2000 using paired-end 100 bp reads. The paper's processing steps were these. SOAPnuke was used to process the raw data, removing reads that contained adapters or uncalled bases, had a mean Phred below 15, or lacked an exact match to the constant primer or identifier. High-quality paired reads were merged with COPE v1.2.5, and unique nucleotide sequences were defined as clonotypes. Clonotypes were aligned to IMGT TRBV, TRBD and TRBJ reference segments using MiTCR v1.1. The analysis included only V-J combinations with a frequency above 0.0001, which together covered around 99% of the repertoires. The TCS score was defined as the ratio of F50 (clonal expansion) to E x V (chaos), calculated using BLOSUM62-based TCRdist between CDR3 peptides within each V-J. Welch's t-statistics and random forest reduced fewer than 600 V-J features to roughly 13, which were used in a naive Bayes classifier (R e1071). The public reads were quality trimmed at Q25 with fastp and then assembled into clones with MiXCR by TCRdb, keeping productive beta chains. Rows matching on CDR3 protein sequence are summarized as one entry with the most common DNA and genes. The V and J calls and clone size come from TCRdb's table, not from the authors' own analysis. The sample table shows 330,000 or so distinct CDR3 sequences, and 15% to 20% are seen once. The ten largest clones take up roughly 15% of the sample.

Moderately to severely active disease, a Clinical Activity Score of at least 3, a NOSPECS grade of at least 4, and a duration under 3 months were present in ophthalmopathy patients. Any patient with an uncontrolled infection, another autoimmune disease, pregnancy or lactation was excluded. Diagnoses relied on clinical symptoms, serum thyroxine and TRAb, thyroid ultrasound and orbital computed tomography. PBMCs were isolated from about 10 ml of fresh peripheral blood by Ficoll-Paque density gradient centrifugation. Total RNA was extracted with Trizol reagent, and quality was checked on an Agilent 2100 Bioanalyzer.

The sequencing sample was made of blood. This chain is built from TRBV6-1 and TRBJ2-2, with 7 junctional bases fitting TRBD2. The clonotype originates from a woman aged 35 to 49 with Graves' ophthalmopathy. The nucleotides are TGTGCCAGCAGTGAACGGGTTCTAGCGGACACCGGGGAGCTGTTTTTT. It is translated as CASSERVLADTGELFF.